These 14 T cell receptor beta chains originate from one sample sequenced in a study of blood T cell repertoires in COVID-19. Using immunoSEQ multiplex PCR, the repertoire was profiled, and TCRdb retains in-frame clones only, with some absent. The table includes some 330,000 clones, approximately 89% detected once. Sequenced sample: PBMCs or T cells enriched from blood (not recorded which). The source is a man aged 35 to 55 in a cohort exposed to, infected with or recovered from COVID-19 (not recorded which).

V is TRBV27 and J is TRBJ2-1; tentative D call: TRBD2 (5 bases). The V end lost 3 bases, the J end lost 6 bases, and 6 bases lay between the germline ends. This CDR3 has 12 amino acids. Germline loops: CDR1 MNHEY, CDR2 SMNVEV (reference sequence). CDR3 in amino acids: CASSFEGNEQFF. The CDR3 nucleotides read TGTGCCAGCAGTTTTGAGGGCAATGAGCAGTTCTTC.

The chain couples TRBV2 to TRBJ1-1; tentatively, D is TRBD1 (5 bases). V was clipped by 6 bases and J by 1 base, with 18 bases between them. This CDR3 spans 16 amino acids. The germline gives CDR1 SNHLY, CDR2 FYNNEI. The CDR3 nucleotides are TGTGCCAGCAGCCCCAGGGAAATTGGGGCGAACACTGAAGCTTTCTTT. The encoded protein is CASSPREIGANTEAFF.

This clone was recorded once. This sequence joins TRBV4-1 and TRBJ1-2; 11 positions agree with TRBD1. Trimming took 3 bases from V and 4 from J; bases not matched to a gene: 7. Germline loops: CDR1 MGHRA, CDR2 YSYEKL. This CDR3 is built from 16 residues. CDR3 nucleotides: TGCGCCAGCAGCCACCTAGGACAGGGGGCAGGCTATGGCTACACCTTC. Translation: CASSHLGQGAGYGYTF.

The chain recombines TRBV28 with TRBJ2-3; 12 bases align to TRBD2. From germline, CDR1 is MDHEN and CDR2 SYDVKM. The CDR3 is 15 residues long. V dropped 8 bases and J dropped 3; count of bases not matched to a gene: 6. The CDR3 loop is CASSTSGRITDTQYF. As DNA, the CDR3 is TGTGCCAGCTCTACTAGCGGGAGGATAACAGATACGCAGTATTTT.

The V and J genes are TRBV3-1 (or the pseudogene TRBV3-2) and TRBJ1-2; possible D gene TRBD1, 5 bases. Trimming shortened V by 2 bases and J by 3 bases, and 10 bases separated the two germline ends. Germline CDR1 reads LGHDT; CDR2 reads YNNKEL (reference sequence). The CDR3 runs 14 residues. The CDR3 loop is CASSQQGTDYGYTF. The CDR3 region has the DNA TGTGCCAGCAGCCAACAGGGAACGGACTATGGCTACACCTTC.

The chain couples TRBV18 to TRBJ2-1; TRBD2 matches 13 bases. The junction had 4 bases not matched to a gene; V was cut back by 6 bases and J by 5 bases. The CDR3 totals 15 residues. Germline values: CDR1 KGHSH, CDR2 LQKENI. The CDR3 bases are TGTGCCAGCTCGGCCGGGACTAGCGGGAACAATGAGCAGTTCTTC. It encodes CASSAGTSGNNEQFF. Full variable domain (remainder filled in from reference TRBV18 and TRBJ2-1): NAGVMQNPRHLVRRRGQEARLRCSPMKGHSHVYWYRQLPEEGLKFMVYLQKENIIDESGMPKERFSAEFPKEGPSILRIQQVVRGDSAAYFCASSAGTSGNNEQFFGPGTRLTVL.

The chain joins TRBV5-1 to TRBJ2-1, with 12 bases aligning to TRBD2. CDR3 size: 16 residues. CDR1 SGHRS and CDR2 YFSETQ come from the germline V gene. Trimming took 0 bases from V and 5 from J; bases not matched to a gene: 3. The CDR3: CASSLDLAGGHNEQFF. CDR3 DNA: TGCGCCAGCAGCTTGGACCTAGCGGGAGGGCACAATGAGCAGTTCTTC.

This chain joins TRBV7-9 and TRBJ1-4; 11 nucleotides match TRBD1. V shed 6 bases, J shed 7 bases, and the junction held 7 bases outside the gene matches. CDR1 is SEHNR and CDR2 is FQNEAQ in the germline V gene (reference sequence). This CDR3 is built from 15 residues. The CDR3 region has the DNA TGTGCCAGCAGTAACCCGGGACAGGGGGTTGAAAAACTGTTTTTT. This sequence encodes CASSNPGQGVEKLFF. Full variable domain (remainder filled in from reference TRBV7-9 and TRBJ1-4): DTGVSQNPRHKITKRGQNVTFRCDPISEHNRLYWYRQTLGQGPEFLTYFQNEAQLEKSRLLSDRFSAERPKGSFSTLEIQRTEQGDSAMYLCASSNPGQGVEKLFFGSGTQLSVL.

The chain joins TRBV11-2 to TRBJ2-7; 7 nucleotides line up with TRBD2. With 3 bases clipped from V and 1 base from J, the junction kept 12 bases outside the gene matches. The germline gives CDR1 SGHAT, CDR2 FQNNGV. CDR3 length equals 17 residues. The CDR3 DNA is TGTGCCAGCAGCTTGAGGTGGTCTAGGACTAGTTCCTACGAGCAGTACTTC. Translating it yields CASSLRWSRTSSYEQYF.

The gene calls are TRBV5-1 and TRBJ2-1; 12 nucleotides agree with TRBD1. Germline CDR1 reads SGHRS; CDR2 reads YFSETQ. This CDR3 region has 15 residues. The trim removed 4 bases at V and 8 bases at J, leaving 7 bases unmatched. CDR3 in DNA: TGCGCCAGCAGCCCCTCGGGACAGGGGGCCTATGAGCAGTTCTTC. Amino acid sequence: CASSPSGQGAYEQFF.

The J gene is TRBJ1-4, the V gene TRBV5-1; a weak D match, TRBD1 (6 bases). CDR1 is SGHRS, CDR2 YFSETQ, per germline. This CDR3 is 15 amino acids long. Trimming took off 0 bases at V and 4 bases at J, with 10 bases between the two ends. For the CDR3, the DNA is TGCGCCAGCAGCTTGGACGAAGGGGGTAATGAAAAACTGTTTTTT. Translation gives CASSLDEGGNEKLFF. Full variable domain (remainder filled in from reference TRBV5-1 and TRBJ1-4): KAGVTQTPRYLIKTRGQQVTLSCSPISGHRSVSWYQQTPGQGLQFLFEYFSETQRNKGNFPGRFSGRQFSNSRSEMNVSTLELGDSALYLCASSLDEGGNEKLFFGSGTQLSVL.

The chain employs TRBV7-9 and TRBJ2-5; D is unclear. The V gene lost 1 base and the J gene lost 3 bases, with 9 bases spanning the gap. Per germline, CDR1 SEHNR and CDR2 FQNEAQ (reference sequence). This CDR3 has 14 amino acids. CDR3 in amino acids: CASSLDSGKETQYF. CDR3 coding DNA: TGTGCCAGCAGCTTAGACAGTGGAAAAGAGACCCAGTACTTC.

The chain joins TRBV2 to TRBJ2-3; D possibly corresponds to TRBD1 (5 bases). CDR1 is SNHLY and CDR2 is FYNNEI in the germline V gene. V was pared by 4 bases and J by 3 bases, with 14 bases between. This CDR3 has 15 residues. Here the CDR3 DNA reads TGTGCCAGCAGTGTCAGGGCGGCAAGAACAGATACGCAGTATTTT. It specifies CASSVRAARTDTQYF.

V gene TRBV30 combines with J gene TRBJ2-1; the match to TRBD2 covers 11 bases. Germline CDR1 reads GTSNPN; CDR2 reads SVGIG (reference sequence). This CDR3 is built from 14 residues. V was pared by 0 bases and J by 10 bases, with 5 bases of the junction left unmatched. In DNA form, the CDR3 reads TGTGCCTGGAGTGTAATAGCGGGAGGGCGCGAGCAGTTCTTC. Protein product: CAWSVIAGGREQFF.